These T cell receptor beta chains were read from a single sample in a study of T-cell memory formation after mild COVID-19. Each CDR3 protein is one row after TCRdb ran MiXCR on the 5' RACE reads. The table shows some 310,000 distinct CDR3 sequences, with around 20% occurring only once. The sequenced sample consisted of PBMCs or a T cell subset sorted from them (not recorded which). The receptors were gathered from a young man who had mild COVID-19 (a few samples of this study predate the infection). Cell type and time point are not known. Both conserved end residues are part of each CDR3. A D gene is named only where the DNA matches it firmly. Expanded clones are given a class, and other clones once, few, many or no size at all.

j_gene | v_gene | abundance | d_gene | CDR3nt | CDR3aa
TRBJ1-1 | TRBV20-1 | - | - | TGCAGTGCTAGTAGAGGGAAAGGCACTGAAGCTTTCTTT | CSASRGKGTEAFF
TRBJ1-2 | TRBV12-3/TRBV12-4 | few | - | TGTGCCAGCAGTTGGACTAACTATGGCTACACCTTC | CASSWTNYGYTF
TRBJ2-1 | TRBV25-1 | - | - | TGTGCCAGCGGGGGCGCAGGGAGATACAATGAGCAGTTCTTC | CASGGAGRYNEQFF
TRBJ2-7 | TRBV4-3 | few | - | TGCGCCAGCAGCCAGAGGGCCATGGGGGGCAAGAACGAGCAGTACTTC | CASSQRAMGGKNEQYF
TRBJ2-1 | TRBV5-1 | - | - | TGCGCCAGCAGCTTGTACCCACAGACTGGGCACAATGAGCAGTTCTTC | CASSLYPQTGHNEQFF
TRBJ2-3 | TRBV12-3/TRBV12-4 | - | - | TGTGCCAGCAGTCCGCGGCTACGTACTAGGCGGGATACGCAGTATTTT | CASSPRLRTRRDTQYF
TRBJ1-1 | TRBV5-1 | many | - | TGCGCCAGCAGCTTCGAGAGTGACGGCTACACTGAAGCTTTCTTT | CASSFESDGYTEAFF
TRBJ2-2 | TRBV12-3/TRBV12-4 | - | TRBD2 | TGTGCCAGCAGTTTACTAGCGGGGGTGACCGGGGAGCTGTTTTTT | CASSLLAGVTGELFF
TRBJ2-1 | TRBV29-1 | - | - | TGCAGCGTTCGCGGGACATACAATGAGCAGTTCTTC | CSVRGTYNEQFF
TRBJ2-3 | TRBV5-1 | few | - | TGCGCCAGCAGCTTGGGCGTGAGAGATGGGGATACGCAGTATTTT | CASSLGVRDGDTQYF
TRBJ2-7 | TRBV6-2/TRBV6-3 | - | TRBD1 | TGTGCCAGCAGTGAACCCGGGACAGGGGTTGTTTACGAGCAGTACTTC | CASSEPGTGVVYEQYF
TRBJ1-3 | TRBV6-1 | few | - | TGTGCCAGCAGTGAAGAGTCGGGGAACACCATATATTTT | CASSEESGNTIYF
TRBJ2-6 | TRBV6-5 | - | - | TGTGCCAGCAGTGACCGGAGCTCTGGGGCCAACGTCCTGACTTTC | CASSDRSSGANVLTF
TRBJ2-4 | TRBV20-1 | many | - | TGCAGTGCTAGAGATCCCATGTCGCTAGCCAAAAACATTCAGTACTTC | CSARDPMSLAKNIQYF
TRBJ2-1 | TRBV4-2 | - | - | TGTGCCAGCAGCCAAATACGGGGGACTTTATACAATGAGCAGTTCTTC | CASSQIRGTLYNEQFF
TRBJ2-5 | TRBV20-1 | - | TRBD2 | TGCAGTGCTAAGACTAGCGGGGGGCCGGGGGAGACCCAGTACTTC | CSAKTSGGPGETQYF
TRBJ1-1 | TRBV7-9 | few | - | TGTGCCAGCAGCTTCGGCGGGGAAGCTTTCTTT | CASSFGGEAFF
TRBJ2-7 | TRBV15 | few | - | TGTGCCACCAGCAGAGGAACAGGCAAGATCTCGGGTGAGCAGTACTTC | CATSRGTGKISGEQYF
TRBJ1-5 | TRBV20-1 | few | - | TGCAGTGCGGTGAGGCAGACTCTAAGCAATCAGCCCCAGCATTTT | CSAVRQTLSNQPQHF
TRBJ1-1 | TRBV6-5 | many | - | TGTGCCAGCAGCCAGACTCGAGACACTGAAGCTTTCTTT | CASSQTRDTEAFF
TRBJ1-1 | TRBV5-1 | - | - | TGCGCCAGCATGGGGGAGATGAACACTGAAGCTTTCTTT | CASMGEMNTEAFF
TRBJ1-2 | TRBV5-1 | many | - | TGCGCCAGCAGCTTGGGGACCCCCGAGGGGGGCTACACCTTC | CASSLGTPEGGYTF
TRBJ2-6 | TRBV29-1 | - | - | TGCAGCGTTGAAGGGACGCAGAGCTCTGGGGCCAACGTCCTGACTTTC | CSVEGTQSSGANVLTF
TRBJ2-1 | TRBV5-4 | - | - | TGTGCCAGCAGCCTGCGGGCTGGCCCCTGGAATGAGCAGTTCTTC | CASSLRAGPWNEQFF
TRBJ2-7 | TRBV4-2 | - | - | TGTGCCAGCAGCCAAGATCTTGGGGGCCGACAGGTCACCTACGAGCAGTACTTC | CASSQDLGGRQVTYEQYF
TRBJ1-2 | TRBV4-3 | few | TRBD1 | TGCGCCAGCAGCCAAGAAGGAAGGACAGGGGAAAACTATGGCTACACCTTC | CASSQEGRTGENYGYTF
TRBJ1-2 | TRBV3-1 | few | TRBD1 | TGTGCCAGCAGCCAAGCCAGGGGGTACTATGGCTACACCTTC | CASSQARGYYGYTF
TRBJ2-7 | TRBV9 | - | - | TGTGCCAGCAGCGCGCCGGCTCGCTACGAGCAGTACTTC | CASSAPARYEQYF
TRBJ2-1 | TRBV5-1 | - | TRBD1 | TGCGCCAGCAGCGGCTCGACAGGGGGCGGCTACAATGAGCAGTTCTTC | CASSGSTGGGYNEQFF
TRBJ2-5 | TRBV7-3 | few | TRBD1 | TGTGCCAGCAGCTCGGACAGGGCCGGCGAGACCCAGTACTTC | CASSSDRAGETQYF
TRBJ2-3 | TRBV24-1 | few | - | TGTGCCACCAGTGATGCCCCAGGGACGGGCGCACCTACTAGCACAGATACGCAGTATTTT | CATSDAPGTGAPTSTDTQYF
TRBJ1-2 | TRBV5-1 | - | - | TGCGCCAGCTCCTCGGATGACTATGGCTACACCTTC | CASSSDDYGYTF
TRBJ2-7 | TRBV20-1 | - | TRBD1 | TGCAGTGCTAGTGCCTCCAGGGGGTACTCCTACGAGCAGTACTTC | CSASASRGYSYEQYF
TRBJ2-7 | TRBV6-5 | few | - | TGTGCCAGCAGCCGCCGATGGGGGGCCGACGAGCAGTACTTC | CASSRRWGADEQYF
TRBJ1-1 | TRBV11-2 | - | - | TGTGCCAGCAGCACCCCAGGCACGCTAGAAGCTTTCTTT | CASSTPGTLEAFF
TRBJ2-1 | TRBV7-2 | few | TRBD2 | TGTGCCAGCAGCTTACGGGGACTAGCGGTCACCTGGAATGAGCAGTTCTTC | CASSLRGLAVTWNEQFF
TRBJ1-5 | TRBV12-3/TRBV12-4 | - | - | TGTGCCAGCGGGAGGGGTATTCAGCCCCAGCATTTT | CASGRGIQPQHF
TRBJ1-2 | TRBV28 | - | TRBD1 | TGTGCCAGCACTTCGCCGGGACAGCTTTATGGCTACACCTTC | CASTSPGQLYGYTF
TRBJ1-2 | TRBV7-9 | - | TRBD1 | TGTGCCAGCAGGGCGCCAGGGGGCGTAAGCCTAGTGGATGGCTACACCTTC | CASRAPGGVSLVDGYTF
TRBJ2-2 | TRBV25-1 | - | TRBD2 | TGTGCCAGCAGTGTTAGCGGGGGGCGCGGCACCGGGGAGCTGTTTTTT | CASSVSGGRGTGELFF
TRBJ2-2 | TRBV11-2 | - | - | TGTGCCAGCAGCTTAGAGGGGCTACTCCATCCCGGGGAGCTGTTTTTT | CASSLEGLLHPGELFF
TRBJ1-4 | TRBV28 | few | - | TGTGCCAGCAGTGACAGGCATGAAAAACTGTTTTTT | CASSDRHEKLFF
TRBJ2-3 | TRBV28 | - | - | TGTGCCAGCAGTTTATTCGGACAGCCTACTAGCACAGATACGCAGTATTTT | CASSLFGQPTSTDTQYF
TRBJ2-3 | TRBV27 | - | - | TGTGCCAGCAGTTTAAAGGGACAAAGCACAGATACGCAGTATTTT | CASSLKGQSTDTQYF
TRBJ2-7 | TRBV4-3 | - | TRBD1 | TGCGCCAGCAGCCCCCGCGCGTACAGGGGCTACGAGCAGTACTTC | CASSPRAYRGYEQYF
TRBJ2-2 | TRBV5-4 | - | TRBD2 | TGTGCCAGCAGCCCCTCCCGCGGGGGGGCCGACGGGGAGCTGTTTTTT | CASSPSRGGADGELFF
TRBJ2-3 | TRBV12-3/TRBV12-4 | - | TRBD2 | TGTGCCAGCAGTTTTGGTAGCGGGGGGTCCAGGGATACGCAGTATTTT | CASSFGSGGSRDTQYF
TRBJ2-2 | TRBV12-3/TRBV12-4 | - | - | TGTGCCACCGAGGGGCCCGGGGAGCTGTTTTTT | CATEGPGELFF
TRBJ2-1 | TRBV14 | few | TRBD1 | TGTGCCTCCCGAACCTGGCAGGGGGTAGGTAATGAGCAGTTCTTC | CASRTWQGVGNEQFF
TRBJ2-3 | TRBV4-1 | - | - | TGCGCCAGCAGCCAAGAAGCGCGCTCGGGCACAGATACGCAGTATTTT | CASSQEARSGTDTQYF
TRBJ1-1 | TRBV7-8 | - | - | TGTGCCAGCATACTAAAAGGGGGGACAAAGGTCTACACTGAAGCTTTCTTT | CASILKGGTKVYTEAFF
TRBJ2-1 | TRBV7-9 | few | - | TGTGCCAGCAGCTTACGGGTGAGGCTGGATGAGCAGTTCTTC | CASSLRVRLDEQFF
TRBJ1-1 | TRBV20-1 | few | TRBD1 | TGCAGTGCCTTGGACAGGGGGCAGGGGACTGAAGCTTTCTTT | CSALDRGQGTEAFF
TRBJ2-7 | TRBV4-3 | - | - | TGCGCCAGCAGCCAAGACAGCTTTATGGAGCAGTACTTC | CASSQDSFMEQYF
TRBJ2-7 | TRBV12-3/TRBV12-4 | - | TRBD1 | TGTGCCAGCAGAACCCTTACAGGGGTAGGCGAGCAGTACTTC | CASRTLTGVGEQYF
TRBJ2-5 | TRBV11-2 | few | TRBD1 | TGTGCCAGCGGCCGGGACAGGGACGGGGAGACCCAGTACTTC | CASGRDRDGETQYF
TRBJ2-2 | TRBV5-1 | - | - | TGCGCCAGCAGCTTGGAGGCGCGGGGATACACCGGGGAGCTGTTTTTT | CASSLEARGYTGELFF
TRBJ1-5 | TRBV28 | - | - | TGTGCCAGCAGACGGGCAGGGACCAGCAATCAGCCCCAGCATTTT | CASRRAGTSNQPQHF